This T cell receptor (beta chain) was identified in a study of blood T cells in healthy people across ages. Donation came from healthy Caucasian individuals in Russia who were aged 6 to 90. Germline lookup yields CDR1 SNHLY and CDR2 FYNNEI. The CDR3 extends over 17 amino acids. V was trimmed by 4 bases and J by 0 bases, leaving 13 bases between them. Notes on the study in general: It was held that the diversity estimates obtained from one million T cells were underestimates. Significant beta diversity loss was already apparent by age approximately 38, declining roughly linearly.

Notes on this clonotype: The target antigen is unknown.

A second PCR of 7 to 11 cycles used a sample-barcoded 5' primer and a J-beta primer mix. TCRdb recomputed calls from the 5' RACE reads with MiXCR, one row per CDR3 protein. The sample lists roughly 1.5 million distinct CDR3 sequences; about 42% were seen once. The chain employs TRBV2 and TRBJ1-6; possibly TRBD1 for D (6 bases). The TCR comes from a woman aged 18-29 years in good health. The sample comprised blood. Here the CDR3 reads CASSAGQTSSYNSPLHF. The CDR3 bases are TGTGCCAGCAGTGCAGGACAGACGAGCTCCTATAATTCACCCCTCCACTTT.